Sequencing of this T cell receptor beta chain was carried out in a study of shared clonotypes between healthy human individuals. Study-wide background: The donor pool was made up of two women and a few men aged 18 to 49.

In the original workflow: ImmunoSEQ output held junction-only sequences without quality scores, so filtering differed. The repertoire was sequenced with immunoSEQ multiplex PCR; TCRdb's copy has only in-frame clones and lacks some. That table supplies the V and J calls and clone size; D and trimming were determined from the DNA. This table holds 2 million to 2.5 million clones, 90% to 97% found once. CDR3 length: 14 residues. Per germline, CDR1 SGHAT and CDR2 FQNNGV. Trimming removed 6 bases at V and 10 bases at J, with 16 bases between. Sequenced input: naive CD4+ T cells sorted from blood. Subset in this sample: CD45RA+ positively selected. This chain links TRBV11-2 with TRBJ1-6, with TRBD1 as a possible D gene (5 bases). This sequence was found in a man between 18 and 29 years old in good health. DNA of the CDR3: TGTGCCAGCAGTACTACAGGTTCTTCGTCACCCCTCCACTTT. As protein: CASSTTGSSSPLHF.